The T cell receptor (beta chain) described here comes from a study of T cell changes during pregnancy in multiple sclerosis. Clones were sequenced by immunoSEQ multiplex PCR, and TCRdb holds only the in-frame ones, with some missing. The sample has tens of thousands of clones; approximately 92% are singletons. The CDR3 consists of 15 residues. Losses at the gene ends were 3 bases for V and 9 bases for J; bases not matched to a gene: 8. The V gene's germline CDR1 is SGDLS and CDR2 YYNGEE. The sample was CD4+ T cells from peripheral blood mononuclear cells, taken after pregnancy. V is TRBV9 and J is TRBJ2-2; 10 positions agree with TRBD1. This TCR came from a female donor with multiple sclerosis, enrolled in a pregnancy study. CDR3 nucleotide sequence: TGTGCCAGCAGCGCTGGACAGGGGGTATCCAGGGAGCTGTTTTTT. Translated: CASSAGQGVSRELFF.